This T cell receptor beta chain stems from a study of Graves' ophthalmopathy and Graves' hyperthyroidism. Study findings and constraints: For predicting ophthalmopathy progression, the model had roughly 70% sensitivity and under 85% specificity.

RNA transcripts served as template for amplifying TCR beta CDR3 sequences. Second-round multiplex PCR followed a first-round RT-PCR using HTBI primers. Using its own MiXCR run on the multiplex PCR reads, TCRdb lists one record per CDR3 protein. Of hundreds of thousands of distinct CDR3 sequences listed, 20% to 25% were seen once; the top ten hold around 6.9%. This clonotype was seen at least ten times. Its specificity is not known. The CDR3 has 12 residues. CDR1 DFQATT and CDR2 SNEGSKA come from the germline V gene (reference sequence). The V and J ends lost 6 bases and 8 bases respectively, with 13 bases between them.

Sequencing was done on a sample of peripheral blood. The chain recombines TRBV20-1 with TRBJ2-2; D uncertain. The origin of this receptor is a woman between 18 and 30 years old with stable Graves' hyperthyroidism. Some clones in this sample may be carry-over from other donors' samples. Written as DNA, the CDR3 is TGCAGTGCCGCTAGAGAGTCGGGGGAGCTGTTTTTT. It translates to CSAARESGELFF.